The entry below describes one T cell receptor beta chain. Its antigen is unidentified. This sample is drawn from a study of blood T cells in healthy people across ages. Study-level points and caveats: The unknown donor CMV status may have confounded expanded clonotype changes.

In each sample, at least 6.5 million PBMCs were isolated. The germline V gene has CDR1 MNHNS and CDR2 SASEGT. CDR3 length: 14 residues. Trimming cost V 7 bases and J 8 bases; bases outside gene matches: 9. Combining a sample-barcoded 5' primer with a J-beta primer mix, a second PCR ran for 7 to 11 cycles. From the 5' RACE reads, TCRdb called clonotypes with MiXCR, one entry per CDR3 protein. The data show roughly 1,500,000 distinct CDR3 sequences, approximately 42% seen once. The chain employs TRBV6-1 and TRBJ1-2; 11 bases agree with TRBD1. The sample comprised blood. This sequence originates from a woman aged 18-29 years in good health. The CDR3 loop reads CASTSGQGAGGYTF. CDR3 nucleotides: TGTGCCAGCACCTCAGGACAGGGGGCGGGAGGCTACACCTTC.